A selection of T cell receptor beta chains follows, all from one sample in a study of blood T cells in healthy people across ages. MiXCR, applied by TCRdb to the 5' RACE reads, yields one record per CDR3 protein. The repertoire holds 600,000 to 1,000,000 distinct CDR3 sequences, more than 45% seen once, with 20% to 25% in the top ten. Sequencing used blood. The source of these receptors is a man aged 25 to 40 in good health. Each CDR3 is given with its conserved first and last residue. A D gene is named only where the DNA matches it firmly. Expanded clones get a size class; other rows say once, few or many, or leave the size out.

CSANRDRAIYGYTF | TGCAGTGCGAACCGGGACAGGGCAATCTATGGCTACACCTTC | TRBJ1-2 | NA | TRBD1 | TRBV20-1
CASSFQRGTGETQYF | TGTGCCAGCAGCTTCCAGCGGGGGACTGGGGAGACCCAGTACTTC | TRBJ2-5 | many | TRBD2 | TRBV7-2
CASSFSWGEKLFF | TGTGCCAGCAGCTTTAGCTGGGGGGAAAAACTGTTTTTT | TRBJ1-4 | NA | NA | TRBV7-2
CAISQDRSNGGYTF | TGTGCCATCAGTCAGGACAGGAGCAATGGAGGCTACACCTTC | TRBJ1-2 | NA | TRBD1 | TRBV10-3
CATAWAYNEQFF | TGTGCCACCGCTTGGGCCTACAATGAGCAGTTCTTC | TRBJ2-1 | NA | NA | TRBV6-6
CASSLPGGAGDTQYF | TGCGCCAGCAGCTTGCCCGGGGGGGCCGGAGATACGCAGTATTTT | TRBJ2-3 | NA | TRBD2 | TRBV5-1
CASSQRAGGPSYEQYF | TGTGCCAGCAGCCAACGAGCGGGAGGGCCATCCTACGAGCAGTACTTC | TRBJ2-7 | once | TRBD2 | TRBV3-1
CASRSPGGTRYEQYF | TGTGCCAGCAGATCCCCGGGCGGGACCCGATACGAGCAGTACTTC | TRBJ2-7 | NA | NA | TRBV11-2
CASSPRSSAGDLVYNEQFF | TGTGCCAGCAGTCCCCGGTCTTCGGCGGGAGATTTGGTCTACAATGAGCAGTTCTTC | TRBJ2-1 | NA | TRBD2 | TRBV6-1
CASSLVAGGPGNEQYF | TGTGCCAGCTCTTTAGTAGCGGGAGGGCCTGGTAACGAGCAGTACTTC | TRBJ2-7 | NA | TRBD2 | TRBV28
CASSSNIYEQYF | TGTGCCAGCAGCTCAAATATCTACGAGCAGTACTTC | TRBJ2-7 | many | NA | TRBV11-1
CAISESSGDYNEQFF | TGTGCCATCAGTGAATCGAGCGGGGACTACAATGAGCAGTTCTTC | TRBJ2-1 | NA | TRBD2 | TRBV10-3
CASSSWTSGEETQYF | TGTGCCAGCAGCTCTTGGACTAGCGGGGAAGAGACCCAGTACTTC | TRBJ2-5 | NA | TRBD2 | TRBV7-8
CASRLGTRNEQFF | TGTGCCAGCCGCCTTGGGACTAGGAATGAGCAGTTCTTC | TRBJ2-1 | few | TRBD2 | TRBV7-8
CAIKPGLASEQYF | TGTGCCATCAAACCGGGACTAGCATCCGAGCAGTACTTC | TRBJ2-7 | few | TRBD2 | TRBV10-3
CASSQYGPGTGYNWGGANVLTF | TGCGCCAGCAGCCAGTATGGACCCGGGACAGGGTACAACTGGGGTGGGGCCAACGTCCTGACTTTC | TRBJ2-6 | NA | TRBD1 | TRBV4-3
CASGGTDQETQYF | TGTGCCAGCGGCGGGACAGACCAAGAGACCCAGTACTTC | TRBJ2-5 | few | NA | TRBV5-5
CASCKSAGEINGYTF | TGTGCCAGCTGTAAAAGCGCGGGGGAGATTAATGGCTACACCTTC | TRBJ1-2 | NA | NA | TRBV6-5
CSARVLPGTSEQYF | TGCAGTGCTAGAGTTCTCCCCGGGACTAGCGAGCAGTACTTC | TRBJ2-7 | NA | TRBD2 | TRBV20-1
CSASGLAGGPSETQYF | TGCAGTGCTAGTGGACTAGCGGGGGGGCCGTCCGAGACCCAGTACTTC | TRBJ2-5 | NA | TRBD2 | TRBV20-1
CSATAGYMNTEAFF | TGCAGTGCTACCGCGGGCTACATGAACACTGAAGCTTTCTTT | TRBJ1-1 | NA | NA | TRBV20-1
CASRWTETYEQYF | TGTGCCAGCAGATGGACAGAAACCTACGAGCAGTACTTC | TRBJ2-7 | NA | NA | TRBV21-1
CSVRGVGETQFF | TGCAGCGTCAGAGGCGTCGGAGAGACCCAGTTCTTC | TRBJ2-1 | NA | NA | TRBV29-1
CASSFPLSVRWDTQYF | TGTGCCAGCAGCTTCCCCCTCAGCGTCAGGTGGGATACGCAGTATTTT | TRBJ2-3 | NA | NA | TRBV7-8
CASSLYSGAGTYEQYF | TGTGCCAGCAGCTTATATTCAGGCGCGGGAACCTACGAGCAGTACTTC | TRBJ2-7 | NA | NA | TRBV7-2
CASSLAGTGPGYEQYF | TGTGCCAGCAGCTTAGCGGGGACAGGGCCGGGCTACGAGCAGTACTTC | TRBJ2-7 | NA | TRBD1 | TRBV7-2
CASSSGTHTGELFF | TGTGCCAGCAGTTCCGGGACACACACCGGGGAGCTGTTTTTT | TRBJ2-2 | few | NA | TRBV28
CSVEPFSGEKLFF | TGCAGCGTTGAACCATTTAGCGGGGAAAAACTGTTTTTT | TRBJ1-4 | few | NA | TRBV29-1
CASSLEGGVRNEQFF | TGTGCCAGCAGCTTAGAGGGAGGGGTGAGAAATGAGCAGTTCTTC | TRBJ2-1 | NA | TRBD2 | TRBV7-2
CTSSGAQPLEQYF | TGCACCAGTTCCGGGGCACAACCCCTCGAGCAGTACTTC | TRBJ2-7 | NA | NA | TRBV10-2
CASSPTRGNTEAFF | TGTGCCAGCAGCCCGACAAGGGGAAACACTGAAGCTTTCTTT | TRBJ1-1 | many | NA | TRBV7-2
CASSEAVGNQPQHF | TGTGCCAGCAGCGAGGCAGTCGGGAATCAGCCCCAGCATTTT | TRBJ1-5 | few | NA | TRBV7-2
CASSLSTTGGAYNEQFF | TGCGCCAGCAGCTTGTCTACGACGGGTGGCGCCTACAATGAGCAGTTCTTC | TRBJ2-1 | NA | NA | TRBV5-1
CSGGLEYEQYF | TGCAGCGGTGGCTTAGAATACGAGCAGTACTTC | TRBJ2-7 | NA | NA | TRBV29-1
CASSTVPRTQYF | TGTGCCAGCAGCACTGTGCCTCGGACCCAGTACTTC | TRBJ2-5 | many | NA | TRBV7-9
CSARKEGNEKLFF | TGCAGTGCTAGAAAGGAGGGGAATGAAAAACTGTTTTTT | TRBJ1-4 | NA | NA | TRBV20-1
CSGRDTTYEQYF | TGCAGTGGCCGGGACACGACCTACGAGCAGTACTTC | TRBJ2-7 | NA | NA | TRBV20-1